A selection of T cell receptor beta chains follows, all from one sample in a study of human T cells and chemical hapten exposure. TCRdb re-called the RACE reads through MiXCR, storing one row per CDR3 protein. The profile covers more than 100,000 distinct CDR3 sequences, with roughly 13% appearing a single time and approximately 0.92% taken by the ten largest. Sequences were derived from whole blood, sampled in connection with sensitization to the hapten diphenylcyclopropenone (DPC). These receptor sequences come from a man aged 18-30 years with alopecia areata. Some clones in this sample may be carry-over from other donors' samples. CDR3s include the opening cysteine and the closing phenylalanine or tryptophan. The D gene is left open where the match is weak. Only some rows state a clone size, as once, few, many or a class for expanded clones.

TRBJ2-5,.,TRBV7-2,few,CASSPRDSQETQYF,TGTGCCAGCAGTCCACGGGACTCCCAAGAGACCCAGTACTTC
TRBJ2-3,TRBD1,TRBV28,few,CASDGTGLHTQYF,TGTGCCAGCGACGGGACAGGGTTGCATACGCAGTATTTT
TRBJ2-7,.,TRBV7-3,.,CASSLARTESYEQYF,TGTGCCAGCAGCCTAGCACGGACAGAGTCCTACGAGCAGTACTTC
TRBJ1-1,.,TRBV12-3/TRBV12-4,few,CASSLVDGVGTEAFF,TGTGCCAGCAGTTTAGTTGATGGGGTCGGCACTGAAGCTTTCTTT
TRBJ2-7,TRBD1,TRBV12-3/TRBV12-4,many,CASTALGQGADEQYF,TGTGCCAGCACCGCCCTAGGACAGGGGGCTGACGAGCAGTACTTC
TRBJ2-7,.,TRBV20-1,.,CSARDIGTPEQYF,TGCAGTGCTAGAGATATAGGGACCCCCGAGCAGTACTTC
TRBJ1-1,.,TRBV12-3/TRBV12-4,few,CASRPSQAGTEAFF,TGTGCCAGCAGGCCGTCCCAGGCGGGTACTGAAGCTTTCTTT
TRBJ2-1,TRBD1,TRBV7-9,few,CASRGQAYNEQFF,TGTGCCAGCAGAGGACAGGCCTACAATGAGCAGTTCTTC
TRBJ2-2,TRBD2,TRBV6-2/TRBV6-3,once,CASRAGTTNTGELFF,TGTGCCAGCAGAGCCGGGACTACTAACACCGGGGAGCTGTTTTTT
TRBJ2-5,.,TRBV11-2,.,CASSLRGLQQETQYF,TGTGCCAGCAGCTTAAGAGGTCTACAACAAGAGACCCAGTACTTC
TRBJ2-1,.,TRBV20-1,few,CSARELGVWSYNEQFF,TGCAGTGCTAGAGAGCTAGGGGTCTGGTCCTACAATGAGCAGTTCTTC
TRBJ1-4,TRBD1,TRBV5-6,few,CASSHWTGTLTNEKLFF,TGTGCCAGCAGCCACTGGACAGGGACTTTAACTAATGAAAAACTGTTTTTT
TRBJ1-4,.,TRBV7-9,.,CASSFSEYNEKLFF,TGTGCCAGCAGCTTTTCGGAGTATAATGAAAAACTGTTTTTT
TRBJ1-1,.,TRBV29-1,few,CSAREGHTEAFF,TGCAGCGCTCGAGAGGGTCACACTGAAGCTTTCTTT
TRBJ2-1,.,TRBV10-3,few,CAISESRDNEQFF,TGTGCCATCAGTGAGTCTAGGGACAATGAGCAGTTCTTC
TRBJ2-5,TRBD2,TRBV12-3/TRBV12-4,.,CASRPGLVGETQYF,TGTGCCAGCAGACCCGGACTAGTGGGAGAGACCCAGTACTTC
TRBJ2-5,.,TRBV7-9,.,CASSPPRGHQEETQYF,TGTGCCAGCAGCCCACCCCGGGGCCACCAGGAAGAGACCCAGTACTTC
TRBJ1-2,.,TRBV28,.,CASRENRPSNYGYTF,TGTGCCAGCAGGGAGAACAGGCCTTCTAACTATGGCTACACCTTC
TRBJ1-3,.,TRBV7-3,few,CASSLTPAGESGNTIYF,TGTGCCAGCAGCTTAACTCCGGCAGGGGAGTCAGGAAACACCATATATTTT
TRBJ2-1,TRBD2,TRBV4-1,few,CASSQGHSGGNEQFF,TGCGCCAGCAGCCAAGGGCACAGCGGGGGGAATGAGCAGTTCTTC
TRBJ1-1,.,TRBV5-8,.,CASSRREAFF,TGTGCCAGCAGCAGACGGGAAGCTTTCTTT
TRBJ2-5,.,TRBV6-5,few,CASSNPRNYPEETQYF,TGTGCCAGCAGTAACCCCAGGAACTACCCAGAAGAGACCCAGTACTTC
TRBJ2-1,TRBD1,TRBV12-3/TRBV12-4,few,CASSPSGQGYDEQFF,TGTGCCAGCAGTCCTTCGGGACAGGGTTACGATGAGCAGTTCTTC
TRBJ1-1,.,TRBV10-3,.,CAISEGGWDTEAFF,TGTGCCATCAGTGAAGGAGGGTGGGACACTGAAGCTTTCTTT
TRBJ2-7,TRBD2,TRBV7-3,.,CASSPGTSGGALDF,TGTGCCAGCAGCCCGGGGACTAGCGGGGGGGCCCTGGACTTC
TRBJ2-7,.,TRBV6-5,.,CASRRTASSYEQYF,TGTGCCAGCAGGCGGACAGCGAGCTCCTACGAGCAGTACTTC
TRBJ1-2,TRBD1,TRBV10-3,few,CAIQRGDSTFSGYTF,TGTGCCATCCAAAGAGGGGACAGTACGTTTTCTGGCTACACCTTC
TRBJ1-4,.,TRBV15,few,CATSRGNEKLFF,TGTGCCACCAGCAGGGGAAATGAAAAACTGTTTTTT
TRBJ2-3,TRBD2,TRBV7-8,few,CASRLRGEDTQYF,TGTGCCAGCAGGCTCCGGGGGGAAGATACGCAGTATTTT
TRBJ2-5,.,TRBV20-1,.,CSARVGAGRQETQYF,TGCAGTGCTAGAGTTGGGGCAGGGAGGCAAGAGACCCAGTACTTC
TRBJ1-2,TRBD1,TRBV29-1,few,CSVESNRGYGYTF,TGCAGCGTTGAATCGAACAGGGGCTATGGCTACACCTTC
TRBJ2-5,.,TRBV11-2,few,CASSRTTGWETQYF,TGTGCCAGCAGCCGTACCACAGGGTGGGAGACCCAGTACTTC
TRBJ1-1,TRBD1,TRBV6-2/TRBV6-3,many,CASSQGQVNTEAFF,TGTGCCAGCAGTCAAGGACAGGTGAACACTGAAGCTTTCTTT
TRBJ2-1,TRBD2,TRBV7-2,few,CASSPSLSGGAFEQFF,TGTGCCAGCAGCCCCAGTTTAAGCGGGGGGGCCTTTGAGCAGTTCTTC
TRBJ2-3,TRBD1,TRBV10-2,.,CASSWDRSTDTQYF,TGCGCCAGCAGTTGGGACAGGTCCACAGATACGCAGTATTTT
TRBJ2-1,.,TRBV6-6,.,CASSSPREQFF,TGTGCCAGCAGTTCCCCCCGCGAGCAGTTCTTC
TRBJ1-6,.,TRBV19,.,CASSMSISYNSPLHF,TGTGCCAGTAGCATGAGCATCTCCTATAATTCACCCCTCCACTTT
TRBJ2-1,.,TRBV11-2,many,CASSQLGNEQFF,TGTGCCAGCAGCCAGCTGGGTAATGAGCAGTTCTTC
TRBJ2-3,.,TRBV6-5,many,CASSYPGSTDTQYF,TGTGCCAGCAGTTACCCCGGGAGTACAGATACGCAGTATTTT
TRBJ1-2,TRBD1,TRBV28,.,CASSSQGDYGYTF,TGTGCCAGCAGTTCACAGGGGGACTATGGCTACACCTTC
TRBJ1-1,.,TRBV20-1,.,CSARTGAPNTEAFF,TGCAGTGCTAGAACGGGGGCGCCGAACACTGAAGCTTTCTTT
TRBJ2-5,TRBD2,TRBV20-1,few,CSARPLMDRGGRGTQYF,TGCAGTGCTAGACCCCTTATGGACCGGGGGGGTAGAGGGACCCAGTACTTC
TRBJ1-3,TRBD1,TRBV12-3/TRBV12-4,.,CASSLFGRGLENTIYF,TGTGCCAGCAGTTTATTCGGCAGGGGGTTAGAAAACACCATATATTTT
TRBJ2-3,TRBD2,TRBV7-2,few,CASSPVLADTQYF,TGTGCCAGCAGCCCGGTACTAGCGGATACGCAGTATTTT
TRBJ2-1,.,TRBV7-2,many,CASSLRTLYEQFF,TGTGCCAGCAGCCTTAGGACGTTGTATGAGCAGTTCTTC
TRBJ2-7,.,TRBV6-6,.,CASSYSRDYEQYF,TGTGCCAGCAGTTACTCGAGGGACTACGAGCAGTACTTC
TRBJ1-4,.,TRBV20-1,.,CSARDSATNEKLFF,TGCAGTGCTAGGGACAGTGCAACTAATGAAAAACTGTTTTTT
TRBJ2-2,.,TRBV7-9,.,CASSHTGPGELFF,TGTGCCAGCAGCCATACAGGACCCGGGGAGCTGTTTTTT
TRBJ2-5,TRBD2,TRBV24-1,few,CATVASGGPWETQYF,TGTGCCACGGTCGCTAGCGGGGGCCCGTGGGAGACCCAGTACTTC
TRBJ1-3,.,TRBV5-4,.,CASSPDAGSRHGNTIYF,TGTGCCAGCAGCCCCGATGCGGGCAGCCGCCATGGAAACACCATATATTTT
TRBJ2-5,TRBD2,TRBV10-2,many,CASSLLAGGFETQYF,TGCGCCAGCAGTCTACTAGCGGGGGGGTTCGAGACCCAGTACTTC